Listed here are 9 T cell receptor beta chains from one sample, sequenced in a study of T cells after yellow fever vaccination. TCRdb fed the 5' RACE reads into MiXCR, producing one record per CDR3 protein. The profile covers hundreds of thousands of distinct CDR3 sequences, with around an eighth appearing a single time and around 15% taken by the ten largest. Sequenced here: PBMCs, sampled on the day of the yellow fever booster vaccination. The receptors originated from a man in his thirties or forties who received the YFV17D yellow fever vaccine.

The V call is TRBV28, the J call TRBJ2-1, with TRBD1 matching 9 bases. Per the germline V gene, CDR1 is MDHEN and CDR2 is SYDVKM. This CDR3 has 13 residues. V lost 8 bases to trimming and J lost 8 bases; unmatched junction nucleotides: 7. The CDR3 sequence is CASRPGQGDEQFF. The CDR3 coding sequence is TGTGCCAGCCGCCCGGGACAGGGCGATGAGCAGTTCTTC.

This sequence joins TRBV19 and TRBJ2-2; TRBD1 agrees at 7 bases. V dropped 7 bases and J dropped 5; count of bases not matched to a gene: 7. Germline V CDR1 and CDR2: LNHDA, SQIVND (reference sequence). CDR3 size: 14 residues. CDR3 region: CASIRTGSTGELFF. In DNA form, the CDR3 reads TGTGCCAGTATCAGGACAGGCTCGACCGGGGAGCTGTTTTTT.

This sequence joins TRBV10-3 and TRBJ2-7; 8 bases are a match to TRBD1. The germline V gene has CDR1 ENHRY and CDR2 SYGVKD. V was pared by 11 bases and J by 3 bases, with 6 bases of the junction left unmatched. CDR3 size: 12 residues. CDR3 in amino acids: CAAGQGNYEQYF. CDR3 sequence (DNA): TGTGCCGCCGGACAGGGAAACTACGAGCAGTACTTC.

V and J are TRBV29-1 and TRBJ2-1; no reliable D call. Germline lookup yields CDR1 SQVTM and CDR2 ANQGSEA. The ends were cut back, 5 bases at V and 5 bases at J, with 13 bases in the middle. This CDR3 region has 13 residues. DNA of the CDR3: TGCAGCGTTTATCGCGGACGGCACAATGAGCAGTTCTTC. This sequence encodes CSVYRGRHNEQFF.

This clonotype was recorded at least ten times. V usage is TRBV7-8 and J usage is TRBJ2-3, with D possibly TRBD2 on 7 matching bases. Germline V gene lookup returns CDR1 SGHVS and CDR2 FQNEAQ. This CDR3 is 18 amino acids long. Trimming cost V 4 bases and J 1 base, with 21 bases left between them. CDR3 nucleotides: TGTGCCAGCAGCTCCGGCTGGATGGCGGGGGCGGGCACAGATACGCAGTATTTT. Protein: CASSSGWMAGAGTDTQYF.

The V call is TRBV5-1, the J call TRBJ2-7, with 10 bases matching TRBD1. Trimming cost V 0 bases and J 5 bases; bases outside gene matches: 2. CDR1 is SGHRS and CDR2 is YFSETQ in the germline V gene. The CDR3 is 14 residues long. The CDR3 DNA reads TGCGCCAGCAGCTTGGGACAGGGGGCGGACGAGCAGTACTTC. It yields the protein CASSLGQGADEQYF.

The chain is built from TRBV12-3 or TRBV12-4 and TRBJ1-1; D might be TRBD1 (6 bases). Trimming left V 3 bases short and J 4 bases short, with 9 bases between. CDR3 size: 13 residues. The CDR3 nucleotides are TGTGCCAGCAGTTTCGGACAGTTCACTGAAGCTTTCTTT. It specifies CASSFGQFTEAFF.

A few counts support this clonotype. The V call is TRBV28, the J call TRBJ2-7; 9 nucleotides match TRBD1. Germline CDR1 and CDR2: MDHEN and SYDVKM. The CDR3 consists of 13 residues. Trimming at V came to 10 bases and at J to 3 bases, leaving 7 bases not matched to a gene. This chain's CDR3 is CATTGTGNYEQYF. The DNA of the CDR3 is TGTGCCACTACCGGGACAGGGAACTACGAGCAGTACTTC.

This clonotype was counted between two and nine times. The chain links TRBV7-8 to TRBJ2-1, with 9 bases identical to TRBD2. The CDR3 contains 18 residues. Germline CDR1 reads SGHVS; CDR2 reads FQNEAQ. The trim removed 5 bases at V and 7 bases at J, leaving 18 bases unmatched. The CDR3 loop reads CASSDHSNAAGGRNEQFF. The CDR3 DNA reads as TGTGCCAGCAGCGATCATAGCAACGCAGCGGGAGGAAGGAATGAGCAGTTCTTC.